Shown below are 21 T cell receptor beta chains from a single sample sequenced in a study of T cells in Graves' hyperthyroidism and ophthalmopathy. From RNA transcripts, TCR beta CDR3 regions were amplified. First-round RT-PCR of the TCR CDR3 relied on the HTBI primer set. One entry per CDR3 protein results from TCRdb running MiXCR on the multiplex PCR reads. The sample has hundreds of thousands of distinct CDR3 sequences, less than 25% seen once. Sequenced input: blood. The receptors here all came from a man aged 25 to 45 with Graves' ophthalmopathy.

The V gene is TRBV20-1, the J gene TRBJ2-7, with a tentative D call TRBD2 (5 bases). Trimming stripped 2 bases from V and 4 bases from J, with 9 bases between. The CDR3 extends over 12 amino acids. Germline V gives CDR1 DFQATT, CDR2 SNEGSKA (reference sequence). For the CDR3, the DNA is TGCAGTGCTAGACGGGGTGGGTACGAGCAGTACTTC. Protein sequence: CSARRGGYEQYF.

This clonotype has more than one count but fewer than ten. The junction shows a germline mismatch at one end, possibly a read error. V is TRBV7-2 and J is TRBJ2-7; a possible D gene is TRBD1 (6 bases). From germline, CDR1 is SGHTA and CDR2 FQGNSA. The CDR3 has 15 residues. This CDR3 reads CASSLRQGHEYGQYF. CDR3 bases: TGTGCCAGCAGCTTAAGGCAGGGGCATGAATACGGGCAGTACTTC.

This chain joins TRBV12-3 or TRBV12-4 and TRBJ2-2; 10 nucleotides agree with TRBD1. CDR3 length: 16 amino acids. V lost 5 bases and J lost 1; bases outside the gene matches: 4. The CDR3 sequence: CASSRQGAQNTGELFF. In nucleotides, the CDR3 is TGTGCCAGCAGTCGACAGGGGGCGCAGAACACCGGGGAGCTGTTTTTT.

The chain employs TRBV5-6 and TRBJ2-2; 13 nucleotides align to TRBD2. The CDR3 has 16 amino acids. Trimming took 7 bases from V and 3 from J; bases not matched to a gene: 6. Germline CDR1 SGHDT, CDR2 YYEEEE. CDR3 amino acids: CASGLAGAADTGELFF. CDR3 sequence (DNA): TGTGCCAGCGGACTAGCGGGGGCCGCGGACACCGGGGAGCTGTTTTTT.

This clonotype was counted between two and nine times. This chain links TRBV20-1 with TRBJ2-1; maybe TRBD1 (7 bases). Germline CDR1 and CDR2: DFQATT and SNEGSKA (reference sequence). This CDR3 is 17 amino acids long. CDR3 coding DNA: TGCAGCTCGGTATCTAGCAGGGGGGCTAGCTCCTACAATGAGCAGTTCTTC. It encodes CSSVSSRGASSYNEQFF.

Concerning this clonotype: This may come from a read error, since a much larger clone is one base off. The gene calls are TRBV28 and TRBJ2-7, with 9 bases fitting TRBD2. Germline V lookup: CDR1 MDHEN, CDR2 SYDVKM. The CDR3 length is 15 residues. CDR3 protein: CASDSGGTGAHERYF. CDR3 coding DNA: TGTGCCAGCGATAGCGGGGGCACGGGAGCCCACGAGCGGTACTTC.

The chain employs TRBV25-1 and TRBJ1-1; 10 bases agree with TRBD1. This CDR3 contains 17 residues. Germline-derived CDR1 and CDR2 are MGHDK and SYGVNS. V was pared by 3 bases and J by 0 bases, with 7 bases of the junction left unmatched. The CDR3 reads CASSDWDRGLMNTEAFF. DNA of the CDR3: TGTGCCAGCAGTGATTGGGACAGGGGCTTAATGAACACTGAAGCTTTCTTT.

V is TRBV30 and J is TRBJ2-3; D may be TRBD1 or TRBD2 (5 bases each). The V end lost 5 bases, the J end lost 5 bases, and 8 bases lay between the germline ends. CDR3 size: 11 residues. Germline assignment: CDR1 GTSNPN and CDR2 SVGIG (reference sequence). The CDR3 here is CAWGDVDTQYF. The CDR3 coding sequence is TGTGCCTGGGGGGACGTAGATACGCAGTATTTT. Complete variable domain (other parts from reference TRBV30 and TRBJ2-3): SQTIHQWPATLVQPVGSPLSLECTVEGTSNPNLYWYRQAAGRGLQLLFYSVGIGQISSEVPQNLSASRPQDRQFILSSKKLLLSDSGFYLCAWGDVDTQYFGPGTRLTVL.

At least ten counts were recorded for this clonotype. The rearrangement uses TRBV20-1 and TRBJ2-1; TRBD2 matches at 13 bases. J lost 8 bases, V lost 0 bases, and 4 bases had no gene match. CDR1 DFQATT and CDR2 SNEGSKA come from the germline V gene (reference sequence). This CDR3 contains 15 residues. The CDR3 here is CSARDWTSGSDEQFF. CDR3 bases: TGCAGTGCTAGAGACTGGACTAGCGGGAGCGATGAGCAGTTCTTC.

This clonotype occurred a few times. This chain uses TRBV5-6 with TRBJ2-7; TRBD1 agrees at 9 bases. This CDR3 region has 14 residues. The germline V gene has CDR1 SGHDT and CDR2 YYEEEE. Germline trimming cut 1 base from V and 7 bases from J; bases unmatched to any gene: 6. The CDR3 here is CASSLKQGAGEQYF. The CDR3 nucleotides are TGTGCCAGCAGCTTGAAACAGGGGGCGGGAGAGCAGTACTTC.

The genes are TRBV6-2 or TRBV6-3 and TRBJ2-2; possible D gene TRBD1, 5 bases. Between the trimmed V and J ends, which lost 0 bases and 1 base, there was a span of 9 bases. This CDR3 contains 16 residues. Germline V CDR1 and CDR2: MNHEY, SVGEGT. This CDR3 is CASSYSAQGNTGELFF. In DNA form, the CDR3 reads TGTGCCAGCAGTTACTCGGCTCAGGGGAACACCGGGGAGCTGTTTTTT.

This sequence joins TRBV2 and TRBJ1-5; the D gene is possibly TRBD1 (6 bases). The length of the CDR3 is 15 residues. V was cut by 5 bases and J by 6 bases, with 17 bases left in between. Germline V gives CDR1 SNHLY, CDR2 FYNNEI. This CDR3 is CASSTRGDHRQPQHF. CDR3 DNA: TGTGCCAGCAGTACTAGGGGGGACCATCGTCAGCCCCAGCATTTT.

V usage is TRBV12-3 or TRBV12-4 and J usage is TRBJ1-5; D is ambiguous. The CDR3 consists of 15 residues. V shed 7 bases and J shed 0 bases, with 13 bases lying between them. The CDR3 spells CASKNSGNSNQPQHF. The CDR3 DNA follows: TGTGCCAGCAAGAATTCCGGGAATAGCAATCAGCCCCAGCATTTT.

This clonotype was seen ten or more times. The V gene is TRBV2, the J gene TRBJ1-2; 8 nucleotides match TRBD1. The CDR3 covers 15 residues. Germline V gene sequence: CDR1 SNHLY, CDR2 FYNNEI. J lost 6 bases, V lost 4 bases, and 10 bases had no gene match. The CDR3 protein is CASSAEDREWNGYTF. CDR3 DNA sequence: TGTGCCAGCAGTGCCGAGGACAGGGAGTGGAATGGCTACACCTTC. The whole variable domain, filled in from reference TRBV2 and TRBJ1-2, reads EPEVTQTPSHQVTQMGQEVILRCVPISNHLYFYWYRQILGQKVEFLVSFYNNEISEKSEIFDDQFSVERPDGSNFTLKIRSTKLEDSAMYFCASSAEDREWNGYTFGSGTRLTVV.

The chain carries TRBV19 and TRBJ1-5; D is unclear. This CDR3 comprises 16 residues. The germline CDR1 and CDR2 sequences are LNHDA and SQIVND (reference sequence). Deletions cut 8 bases from V and 6 bases from J, with 23 bases between. This CDR3 is CASLTRGTAISQPQHF. CDR3 sequence (DNA): TGTGCCAGTCTTACCCGCGGAACAGCCATCTCTCAGCCCCAGCATTTT.

The chain combines TRBV7-2 with TRBJ2-6; weak D call: TRBD2 (5 bases). The germline gives CDR1 SGHTA, CDR2 FQGNSA. The V gene lost 4 bases and the J gene lost 1 base, with 23 bases spanning the gap. This CDR3 is built from 20 residues. DNA of the CDR3: TGTGCCAGCAGCTCCATAGCCCCCGGCAGGCGGGTGTCTGGGGCCAACGTCCTGACTTTC. This gives the protein CASSSIAPGRRVSGANVLTF.

In its sample, this clonotype was seen a few times. The chain combines TRBV7-9 with TRBJ2-3; TRBD1 aligns across 8 bases. V shed 8 bases, J shed 6 bases, and the junction held 13 bases outside the gene matches. This CDR3 is built from 15 residues. Looked up from germline, CDR1 is SEHNR and CDR2 is FQNEAQ (reference sequence). The CDR3 here is CASLLRATGGDTQYF. In DNA, the CDR3 is TGTGCCAGCCTCCTGAGGGCTACAGGGGGGGATACGCAGTATTTT.

This clonotype was seen ten or more times. The chain uses TRBV12-3 or TRBV12-4 and TRBJ2-7, with TRBD2 matching 9 bases. CDR3 size: 14 residues. After removal of 5 bases from V and 4 bases from J, the junction contained 6 bases not matched to a gene. CDR3 amino acids: CASSQSGRRYEQYF. CDR3 bases: TGTGCCAGCAGTCAGAGCGGGAGGAGGTACGAGCAGTACTTC.

The chain recombines TRBV6-1 with TRBJ1-1; D not certain. V was clipped by 3 bases and J by 4 bases, with 12 bases between them. The CDR3 has 14 amino acids. CDR1 is MNHNS and CDR2 is SASEGT in the germline V gene. DNA of the CDR3: TGTGCCAGCAGTGATTATGGGGTTGGCACTGAAGCTTTCTTT. This encodes CASSDYGVGTEAFF.

The chain has TRBV30 and TRBJ2-5, with 11 nucleotides matching TRBD2. This CDR3 comprises 14 residues. From germline, CDR1 is GTSNPN and CDR2 SVGIG (reference sequence). Germline trimming cut 1 base from V and 4 bases from J; bases unmatched to any gene: 2. The CDR3 reads CAWSGLAGSETQYF. In DNA, the CDR3 is TGTGCCTGGAGTGGACTAGCGGGATCAGAGACCCAGTACTTC.

This clonotype was detected many times. The V call is TRBV7-2, the J call TRBJ1-1; 7 bases fit TRBD1. With 6 bases clipped from V and 0 bases from J, the junction kept 10 bases outside the gene matches. CDR3 length equals 16 residues. Germline CDR1 is SGHTA and CDR2 is FQGNSA. The CDR3 reads CASRLPGQRLNTEAFF. CDR3 nucleotide sequence: TGTGCCAGCAGGTTACCGGGACAGCGTCTGAACACTGAAGCTTTCTTT.